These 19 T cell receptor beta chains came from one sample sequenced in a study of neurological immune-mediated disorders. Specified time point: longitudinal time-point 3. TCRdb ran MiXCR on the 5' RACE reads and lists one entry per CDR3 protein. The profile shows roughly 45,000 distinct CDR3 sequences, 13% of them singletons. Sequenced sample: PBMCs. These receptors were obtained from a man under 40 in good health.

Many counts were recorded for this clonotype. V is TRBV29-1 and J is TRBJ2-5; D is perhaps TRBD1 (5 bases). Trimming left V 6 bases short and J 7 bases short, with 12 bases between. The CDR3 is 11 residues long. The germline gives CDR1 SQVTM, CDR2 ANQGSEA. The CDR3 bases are TGCAGCGTACACAGGACCGGGACCCAGTACTTC. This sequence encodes CSVHRTGTQYF.

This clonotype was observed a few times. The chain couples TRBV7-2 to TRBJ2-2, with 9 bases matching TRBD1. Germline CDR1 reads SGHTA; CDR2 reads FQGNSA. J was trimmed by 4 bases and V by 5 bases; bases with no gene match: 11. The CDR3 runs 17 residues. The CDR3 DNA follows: TGTGCCAGCAGCCCTGAGACAGGGGGGTGGAGCACCGGGGAGCTGTTTTTT. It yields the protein CASSPETGGWSTGELFF. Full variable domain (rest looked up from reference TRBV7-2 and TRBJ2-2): GAGVSQSPSNKVTEKGKDVELRCDPISGHTALYWYRQSLGQGLEFLIYFQGNSAPDKSGLPSDRFSAERTGGSVSTLTIQRTQQEDSAVYLCASSPETGGWSTGELFFGEGSRLTVL.

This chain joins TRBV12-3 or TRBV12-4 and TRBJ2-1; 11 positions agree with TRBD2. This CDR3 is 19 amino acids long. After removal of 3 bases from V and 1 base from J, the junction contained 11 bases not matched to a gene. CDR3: CASSLLLAGEVRSYNEQFF. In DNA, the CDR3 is TGTGCCAGCAGTTTGCTACTAGCGGGAGAGGTTAGGTCCTACAATGAGCAGTTCTTC.

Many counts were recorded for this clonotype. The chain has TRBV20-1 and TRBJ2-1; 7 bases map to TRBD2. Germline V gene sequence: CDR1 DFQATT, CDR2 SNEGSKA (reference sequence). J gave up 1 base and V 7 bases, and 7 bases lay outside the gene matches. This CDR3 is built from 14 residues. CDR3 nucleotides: TGCAGTGAACGGGGACTATTATCCTACAATGAGCAGTTCTTC. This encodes CSERGLLSYNEQFF.

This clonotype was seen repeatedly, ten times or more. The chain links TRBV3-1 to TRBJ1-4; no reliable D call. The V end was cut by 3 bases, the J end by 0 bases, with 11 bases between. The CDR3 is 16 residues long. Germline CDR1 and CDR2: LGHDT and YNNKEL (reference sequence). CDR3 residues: CASSQRPASTNEKLFF. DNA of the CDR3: TGTGCCAGCAGCCAGAGACCAGCATCAACTAATGAAAAACTGTTTTTT.

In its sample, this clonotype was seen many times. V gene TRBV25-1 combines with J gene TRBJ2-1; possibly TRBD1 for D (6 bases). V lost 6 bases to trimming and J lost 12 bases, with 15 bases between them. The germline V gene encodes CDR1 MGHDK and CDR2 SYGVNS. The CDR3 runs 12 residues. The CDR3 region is CASSPVKGVQFF. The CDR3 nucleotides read TGTGCCAGCAGCCCCGTCAAGGGGGTGCAGTTCTTC.

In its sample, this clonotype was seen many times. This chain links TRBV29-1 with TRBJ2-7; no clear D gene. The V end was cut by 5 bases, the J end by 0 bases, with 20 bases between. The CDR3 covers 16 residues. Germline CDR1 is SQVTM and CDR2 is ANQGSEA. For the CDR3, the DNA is TGCAGCGTTTTCCCGAGGCACCAGCGACTCTCCTACGAGCAGTACTTC. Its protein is CSVFPRHQRLSYEQYF.

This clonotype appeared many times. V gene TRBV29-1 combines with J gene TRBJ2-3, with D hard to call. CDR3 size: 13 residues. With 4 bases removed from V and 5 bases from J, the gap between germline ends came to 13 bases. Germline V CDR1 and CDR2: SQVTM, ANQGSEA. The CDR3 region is CSVGRAPGDTQYF. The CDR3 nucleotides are TGCAGCGTTGGCCGCGCGCCTGGAGATACGCAGTATTTT.

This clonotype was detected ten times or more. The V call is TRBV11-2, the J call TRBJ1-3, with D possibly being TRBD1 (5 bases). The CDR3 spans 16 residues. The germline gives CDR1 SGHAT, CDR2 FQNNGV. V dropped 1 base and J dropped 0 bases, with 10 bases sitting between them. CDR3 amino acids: CASSLGGPYSGNTIYF. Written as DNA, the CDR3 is TGTGCCAGCAGCTTAGGGGGCCCCTACTCTGGAAACACCATATATTTT.

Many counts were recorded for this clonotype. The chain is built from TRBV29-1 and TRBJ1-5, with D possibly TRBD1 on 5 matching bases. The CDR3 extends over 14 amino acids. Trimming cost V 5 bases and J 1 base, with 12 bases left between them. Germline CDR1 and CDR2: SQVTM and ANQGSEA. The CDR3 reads CSVSRDFSNQPQHF. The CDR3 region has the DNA TGCAGCGTTTCCAGGGACTTCAGCAATCAGCCCCAGCATTTT.

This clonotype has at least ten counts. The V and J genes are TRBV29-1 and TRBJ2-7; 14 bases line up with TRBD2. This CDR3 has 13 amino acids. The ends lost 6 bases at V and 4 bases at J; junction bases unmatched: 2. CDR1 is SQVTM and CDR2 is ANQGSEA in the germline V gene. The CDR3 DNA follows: TGCAGCGTAAGGACTAGCGGGAGGTACGAGCAGTACTTC. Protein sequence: CSVRTSGRYEQYF.

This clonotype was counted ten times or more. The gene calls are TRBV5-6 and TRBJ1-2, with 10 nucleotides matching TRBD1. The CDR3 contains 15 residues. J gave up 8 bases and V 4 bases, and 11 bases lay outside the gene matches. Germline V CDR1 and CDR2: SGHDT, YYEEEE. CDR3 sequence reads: CASSQPGTGASGYTF. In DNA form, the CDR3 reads TGTGCCAGCAGCCAACCAGGGACAGGGGCTAGCGGCTACACCTTC.

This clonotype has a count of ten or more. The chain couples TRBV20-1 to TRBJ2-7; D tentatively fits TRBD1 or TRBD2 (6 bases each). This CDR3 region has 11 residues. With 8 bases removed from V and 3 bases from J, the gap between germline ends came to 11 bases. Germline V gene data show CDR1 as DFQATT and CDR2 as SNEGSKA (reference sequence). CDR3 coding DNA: TGCAGTTCGGGGGACAACTACGAGCAGTACTTC. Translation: CSSGDNYEQYF.

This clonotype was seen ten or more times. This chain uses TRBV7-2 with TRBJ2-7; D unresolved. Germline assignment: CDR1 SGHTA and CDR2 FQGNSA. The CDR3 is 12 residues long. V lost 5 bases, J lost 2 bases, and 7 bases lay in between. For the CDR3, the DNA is TGTGCCAGCAGCCCCGGCCCCTACGAGCAGTACTTC. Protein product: CASSPGPYEQYF.

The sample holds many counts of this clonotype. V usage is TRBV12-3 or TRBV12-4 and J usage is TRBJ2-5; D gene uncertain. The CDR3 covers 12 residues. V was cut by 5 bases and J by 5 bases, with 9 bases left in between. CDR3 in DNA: TGTGCCAGCAGTCGACTGAGGGAGACCCAGTACTTC. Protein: CASSRLRETQYF.

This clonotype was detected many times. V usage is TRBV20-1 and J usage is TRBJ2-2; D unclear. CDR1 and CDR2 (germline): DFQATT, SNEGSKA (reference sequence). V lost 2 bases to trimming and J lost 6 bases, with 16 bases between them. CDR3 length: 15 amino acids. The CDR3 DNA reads TGCAGTGCTAGACCCCCTGGGCTGCCGGCCGGGGAGCTGTTTTTT. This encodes CSARPPGLPAGELFF.

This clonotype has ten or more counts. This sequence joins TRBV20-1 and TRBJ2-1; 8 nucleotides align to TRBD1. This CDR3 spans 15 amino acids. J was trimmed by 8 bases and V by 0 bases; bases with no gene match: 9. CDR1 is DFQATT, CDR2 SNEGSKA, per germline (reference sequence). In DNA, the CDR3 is TGCAGTGCTAGAGATCGGCAGGGGGCAAGGGATGAGCAGTTCTTC. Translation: CSARDRQGARDEQFF.

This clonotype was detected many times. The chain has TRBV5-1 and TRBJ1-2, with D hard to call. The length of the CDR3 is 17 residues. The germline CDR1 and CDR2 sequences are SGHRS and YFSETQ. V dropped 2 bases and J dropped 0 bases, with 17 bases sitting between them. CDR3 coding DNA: TGCGCCAGCAGCTTAGAAACACCCCAAATTGCTAACTATGGCTACACCTTC. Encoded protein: CASSLETPQIANYGYTF.

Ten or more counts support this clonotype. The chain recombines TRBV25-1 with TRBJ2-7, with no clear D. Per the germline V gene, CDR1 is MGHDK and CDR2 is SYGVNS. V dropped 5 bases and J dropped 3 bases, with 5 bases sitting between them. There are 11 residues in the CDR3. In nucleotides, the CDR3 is TGTGCCAGCAGTACATACTACGAGCAGTACTTC. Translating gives CASSTYYEQYF.